This is a list of T cell receptor beta chains from one sample in a study of blood T cell repertoires in COVID-19. TCRdb's table, derived via immunoSEQ multiplex PCR, lists solely in-frame clones and lacks some. The sample has approximately 300,000 clones; roughly 89% are singletons. Sequencing used peripheral blood. Source of these receptors: a man between 40 and 49 years old with acute or convalescent COVID-19. The CDR3 runs from the conserved cysteine through the conserved F or W. D genes are given only for firm matches. Rows may omit the clone size; those that give it use once, few, many or a size class.

j_gene: TRBJ1-2; abundance: -; d_gene: -; v_gene: TRBV18; CDR3aa: CASSLLQGSGYTF; CDR3nt: TGTGCCAGCTCACTTCTACAGGGCAGTGGCTACACCTTC
j_gene: TRBJ2-2; abundance: many; d_gene: TRBD1; v_gene: TRBV7-8; CDR3aa: CASTLWTGNTGELFF; CDR3nt: TGTGCCAGCACCCTCTGGACAGGGAACACCGGGGAGCTGTTTTTT
j_gene: TRBJ1-5; abundance: -; d_gene: -; v_gene: TRBV6-1; CDR3aa: CASSDRAATQPQHF; CDR3nt: TGTGCCAGCAGTGACAGGGCAGCCACTCAGCCCCAGCATTTT
j_gene: TRBJ1-1; abundance: -; d_gene: -; v_gene: TRBV7-9; CDR3aa: CASSFSSRADTEAFF; CDR3nt: TGTGCCAGCAGCTTCAGCTCCAGGGCGGACACTGAAGCTTTCTTT
j_gene: TRBJ1-1; abundance: few; d_gene: -; v_gene: TRBV29-1; CDR3aa: CSGTQGSDTEAFF; CDR3nt: TGCAGCGGTACTCAGGGGAGCGACACTGAAGCTTTCTTT
j_gene: TRBJ1-1; abundance: -; d_gene: TRBD1; v_gene: TRBV5-1; CDR3aa: CASSLGQGGTEAFF; CDR3nt: TGCGCCAGCAGCCTTGGACAGGGAGGCACTGAAGCTTTCTTT
j_gene: TRBJ1-5; abundance: -; d_gene: -; v_gene: TRBV5-1; CDR3aa: CASSYDGDNQPQHF; CDR3nt: TGCGCCAGCAGCTACGACGGAGACAATCAGCCCCAGCATTTT
j_gene: TRBJ2-1; abundance: -; d_gene: -; v_gene: TRBV3-1/TRBV3-2; CDR3aa: CASSQVRGPYNEQFF; CDR3nt: TGTGCCAGCAGCCAAGTCCGGGGTCCCTACAATGAGCAGTTCTTC
j_gene: TRBJ1-5; abundance: -; d_gene: -; v_gene: TRBV2; CDR3aa: CASRADGGLPQHF; CDR3nt: TGTGCCAGCAGGGCGGACGGGGGGTTACCCCAGCATTTT
j_gene: TRBJ2-6; abundance: -; d_gene: -; v_gene: TRBV19; CDR3aa: CASSNSGNSGANVLTF; CDR3nt: TGTGCCAGTAGTAACTCAGGGAACTCTGGGGCCAACGTCCTGACTTTC
j_gene: TRBJ1-2; abundance: -; d_gene: -; v_gene: TRBV6-5; CDR3aa: CASSLVGPSTGYTF; CDR3nt: TGTGCCAGCAGTCTCGTTGGGCCCTCTACAGGCTACACCTTC
j_gene: TRBJ1-2; abundance: -; d_gene: TRBD1; v_gene: TRBV19; CDR3aa: CASFRTGPFYGYTF; CDR3nt: TGTGCCAGTTTCCGGACAGGGCCTTTCTATGGCTACACCTTC
j_gene: TRBJ2-1; abundance: few; d_gene: TRBD2; v_gene: TRBV3-1/TRBV3-2; CDR3aa: CASSPSGGAYNEQFF; CDR3nt: TGTGCCAGCAGCCCGAGCGGGGGGGCCTACAATGAGCAGTTCTTC
j_gene: TRBJ1-1; abundance: -; d_gene: -; v_gene: TRBV2; CDR3aa: CASSRTNPNTEAFF; CDR3nt: TGTGCCAGCAGTCGGACAAATCCGAACACTGAAGCTTTCTTT
j_gene: TRBJ2-7; abundance: -; d_gene: -; v_gene: TRBV6-1; CDR3aa: CASSDLGQLLWEQYF; CDR3nt: TGTGCCAGCAGTGACCTCGGACAGCTTCTGTGGGAGCAGTACTTC
j_gene: TRBJ2-1; abundance: -; d_gene: -; v_gene: TRBV5-1; CDR3aa: CASSSDSHNEQFF; CDR3nt: TGCGCCAGCAGCTCCGACAGTCACAATGAGCAGTTCTTC
j_gene: TRBJ2-1; abundance: -; d_gene: TRBD1; v_gene: TRBV6-5; CDR3aa: CASRPQGAGEQFF; CDR3nt: TGTGCCAGCAGACCACAGGGGGCTGGTGAGCAGTTCTTC
j_gene: TRBJ2-6; abundance: -; d_gene: -; v_gene: TRBV30; CDR3aa: CAWDRRTSGANVLTF; CDR3nt: TGTGCCTGGGACAGGCGTACCTCTGGGGCCAACGTCCTGACTTTC
j_gene: TRBJ1-2; abundance: -; d_gene: -; v_gene: TRBV11-2; CDR3aa: CASSRGSVGGYTF; CDR3nt: TGTGCCAGCAGCCGCGGGAGCGTGGGGGGCTACACCTTC
j_gene: TRBJ2-2; abundance: -; d_gene: -; v_gene: TRBV12-5; CDR3aa: CASGRDQGYLFF; CDR3nt: TGTGCTAGTGGTCGGGACCAGGGGTACCTGTTTTTT
j_gene: TRBJ2-3; abundance: -; d_gene: TRBD1; v_gene: TRBV12-5; CDR3aa: CASGSWDRGPTDTQYF; CDR3nt: TGTGCTAGTGGTTCGTGGGACAGGGGGCCGACAGATACGCAGTATTTT
j_gene: TRBJ2-5; abundance: once; d_gene: TRBD1; v_gene: TRBV6-1; CDR3aa: CASSDRGRSRAQYF; CDR3nt: TGTGCCAGCAGTGACAGGGGGCGGTCCAGGGCCCAGTACTTC
j_gene: TRBJ2-1; abundance: -; d_gene: -; v_gene: TRBV6-5; CDR3aa: CASSLYRGNYNEQFF; CDR3nt: TGTGCCAGCTCTCTTTATCGGGGGAATTACAATGAGCAGTTCTTC
j_gene: TRBJ2-1; abundance: -; d_gene: -; v_gene: TRBV30; CDR3aa: CAWKGVYNEQFF; CDR3nt: TGTGCCTGGAAGGGAGTCTACAATGAGCAGTTCTTC
j_gene: TRBJ1-3; abundance: -; d_gene: -; v_gene: TRBV5-1; CDR3aa: CASSLVAHGSGNTIYF; CDR3nt: TGCGCCAGCAGCTTGGTCGCGCACGGCTCTGGAAACACCATATATTTT
j_gene: TRBJ2-2; abundance: once; d_gene: TRBD1; v_gene: TRBV6-5; CDR3aa: CASTGTGAGTGELFF; CDR3nt: TGTGCCAGCACCGGGACAGGGGCCGGCACCGGGGAGCTGTTTTTT
j_gene: TRBJ1-2; abundance: few; d_gene: -; v_gene: TRBV27; CDR3aa: CASSDSPNYGYTF; CDR3nt: TGTGCCAGCAGTGACAGCCCTAACTATGGCTACACCTTC
j_gene: TRBJ2-7; abundance: -; d_gene: TRBD1; v_gene: TRBV3-1/TRBV3-2; CDR3aa: CASSRDRGRYEQYF; CDR3nt: TGTGCCAGCAGCAGGGACAGGGGGAGGTACGAGCAGTACTTC
j_gene: TRBJ1-4; abundance: once; d_gene: -; v_gene: TRBV27; CDR3aa: CASSPFPRAGNEKLFF; CDR3nt: TGTGCCAGCAGTCCATTTCCCCGGGCGGGAAATGAAAAACTGTTTTTT
j_gene: TRBJ2-2; abundance: -; d_gene: TRBD1; v_gene: TRBV29-1; CDR3aa: CSAETGGRTGELFF; CDR3nt: TGCAGCGCCGAAACAGGGGGCCGGACCGGGGAGCTGTTTTTT
j_gene: TRBJ2-2; abundance: -; d_gene: -; v_gene: TRBV7-8; CDR3aa: CASSLQAPNTGELFF; CDR3nt: TGTGCCAGCAGCCTCCAAGCCCCGAACACCGGGGAGCTGTTTTTT
j_gene: TRBJ2-7; abundance: -; d_gene: TRBD1; v_gene: TRBV11-2; CDR3aa: CASSFGDRVYEQYF; CDR3nt: TGTGCCAGCAGCTTTGGGGACAGGGTCTACGAGCAGTACTTC
j_gene: TRBJ2-7; abundance: once; d_gene: TRBD2; v_gene: TRBV7-6; CDR3aa: CASSLGGGAPYEQYF; CDR3nt: TGTGCCAGCAGCTTAGGCGGGGGGGCGCCCTACGAGCAGTACTTC
j_gene: TRBJ1-4; abundance: -; d_gene: -; v_gene: TRBV4-1; CDR3aa: CASSQGPLEKLFF; CDR3nt: TGCGCCAGCAGCCAAGGGCCCCTCGAAAAACTGTTTTTT
j_gene: TRBJ2-2; abundance: -; d_gene: -; v_gene: TRBV11-2; CDR3aa: CASSLDLDTGELFF; CDR3nt: TGTGCCAGCAGCTTAGATCTCGACACCGGGGAGCTGTTTTTT
j_gene: TRBJ1-6; abundance: -; d_gene: TRBD1; v_gene: TRBV18; CDR3aa: CASSLGQLNSPLHF; CDR3nt: TGTGCCAGCTCACTGGGACAGCTTAATTCACCCCTCCACTTT
j_gene: TRBJ2-2; abundance: -; d_gene: TRBD1; v_gene: TRBV2; CDR3aa: CASTQGAGELFF; CDR3nt: TGTGCCAGCACGCAGGGGGCCGGGGAGCTGTTTTTT
j_gene: TRBJ1-4; abundance: -; d_gene: -; v_gene: TRBV18; CDR3aa: CASSLLPPGIEKLFF; CDR3nt: TGTGCCAGCTCACTTCTTCCGCCAGGGATTGAAAAACTGTTTTTT